This T cell receptor beta chain was sequenced during a study of cytomegalovirus exposure and HLA in healthy donors. Study information: The roughly 110 validation repertoires matched the roughly 650 first-cohort repertoires in platform, a later analysis reported. Study-level results: Associated with cytomegalovirus, according to the listing, were 150 to 200 TCR beta chains.

Repertoires were generated with immunoSEQ multiplex PCR, while TCRdb's copy carries only in-frame clones and drops some. This sample carries 130,000 or so clones, roughly 86% of them seen once, and the ten largest clones take around 3.5%. Concerning this clone itself: Its antigen is still unknown.

The CDR3 is 16 residues long. Per germline, CDR1 MNHNY and CDR2 SVGAGI (reference sequence). Trimming cost V 1 base and J 6 bases; bases outside gene matches: 5. The source of this sequence is a man younger than 40 in good health and CMV-seronegative. The rearrangement links TRBV6-6 to TRBJ2-3; TRBD2 aligns across 12 bases. The sequenced sample was PBMCs. The CDR3 spells CASSYWTSGDYDTQYF. For the CDR3, the DNA is TGTGCCAGCAGTTACTGGACTAGCGGGGACTACGATACGCAGTATTTT.